This TCR beta chain was captured by sequencing in a study of T cells after yellow fever vaccination. Overall study context: Each low-cell-number fraction was prepared by means of SMART-Seq v4 Ultra Low Input.

This CDR3 spans 16 amino acids. Trimming cost V 0 bases and J 3 bases, with 15 bases left between them. Germline V gives CDR1 MNHEY, CDR2 SVGAGI. TCRdb re-derived calls from the 5' RACE reads in MiXCR, one entry per CDR3 protein. Of 120,000 or so distinct CDR3 sequences listed, 7.2% are singletons. This clonotype was detected ten times or more. The chain combines TRBV6-5 with TRBJ2-7; D remains unclear. This specimen consisted of CD4+ T cells sorted from PBMCs, obtained 35 to 50 days after the first yellow fever vaccination. This TCR derives from a man aged 18 to 29 who received the YFV17D yellow fever vaccine. CDR3 coding DNA: TGTGCCAGCAGTTACTCCAGAGGCTACTACCACTACGAGCAGTACTTC. This encodes CASSYSRGYYHYEQYF.